Below are 18 T cell receptor beta chains sequenced from a single sample in a study of blood T cells in healthy people across ages. Through a sample-barcoded 5' primer and a J-beta primer mix, a second PCR was run for roughly 6 to 11 cycles. TCRdb fed the 5' RACE reads into MiXCR, producing one record per CDR3 protein. The data show 550,000 to 650,000 distinct CDR3 sequences, about 30% seen once. The sequenced sample was blood. The receptors stem from a woman of 80 years or more in good health.

Many counts were recorded for this clonotype. This sequence joins TRBV19 and TRBJ2-3; D not certain. V lost 8 bases and J 5 bases, leaving 8 bases between the germline ends. The CDR3 is 11 residues long. Germline CDR1 LNHDA, CDR2 SQIVND (reference sequence). This CDR3 reads CASGYGDTQYF. The CDR3 DNA reads TGTGCCAGTGGCTACGGAGATACGCAGTATTTT. Using reference TRBV19 and TRBJ2-3 for the parts outside the CDR3, the full variable domain is DGGITQSPKYLFRKEGQNVTLSCEQNLNHDAMYWYRQDPGQGLRLIYYSQIVNDFQKGDIAEGYSVSREKKESFPLTVTSAQKNPTAFYLCASGYGDTQYFGPGTRLTVL.

This clonotype was recorded once. A single base separates this from a much larger clone, so it may be a read error. The V and J genes are TRBV27 and TRBJ2-7; 8 positions agree with TRBD1. This CDR3 comprises 16 residues. Germline CDR1 is MNHEY and CDR2 is SMNVEV (reference sequence). The CDR3 DNA follows: TGTGCCTGCAGTAGCCTCCGCAGGGGGCCTTCCTACGAGCAGTACTTC. Amino acids: CACSSLRRGPSYEQYF.

Turning to this clonotype: A much larger clone lies a single base off, so this may be a read error. The gene calls are TRBV7-2 and TRBJ1-5; D gene uncertain. CDR3 size: 15 residues. Germline-derived CDR1 and CDR2 are SGHTA and FQGNSA. The CDR3 DNA sequence: TGTGCCAGCAGCCTTAGCAGCAGGCTGGATCAGTCCCAGCATTTT. Translating it yields CASSLSSRLDQSQHF.

Written as DNA, the CDR3 is TGTGCCAGCAGCTCGAGTCGGACCATTCCTTACAATGAGCAGTACTTC. Protein product: CASSSSRTIPYNEQYF. The chain uses TRBV7-8 and TRBJ2-5; D is unclear. The germline V and J ends were trimmed by 4 bases and 11 bases, with 26 bases remaining between them. This CDR3 comprises 16 residues. In germline, CDR1 is SGHVS, CDR2 FQNEAQ.

About this clonotype: A much larger clonotype is one base distant, so this may be a read error. The rearrangement uses TRBV24-1 and TRBJ2-1, with 7 bases matching TRBD1. Trimming cost V 5 bases and J 7 bases; bases outside gene matches: 7. The CDR3 is made up of 14 amino acids. CDR1 is KGHDR, CDR2 SFDVKD, per germline. The CDR3 DNA sequence: TGTGCCACCAGTGGAACAGGGGATCGAAATGAGCAGTTCTTC. Translated: CATSGTGDRNEQFF.

This chain links TRBV20-1 with TRBJ1-2, with D unclear. CDR1 DFQATT and CDR2 SNEGSKA come from the germline V gene (reference sequence). The ends were cut back, 0 bases at V and 0 bases at J, with 11 bases in the middle. The CDR3 runs to 15 residues. The CDR3 DNA reads TGCAGTGCTAGAGACAGCTATCAAGCTAACTATGGCTACACCTTC. Encoded protein: CSARDSYQANYGYTF.

V usage is TRBV7-2 and J usage is TRBJ2-3; perhaps TRBD2 as D (6 bases). The length of the CDR3 is 16 residues. Trimming shortened V by 5 bases and J by 4 bases, and 19 bases separated the two germline ends. Per the germline V gene, CDR1 is SGHTA and CDR2 is FQGNSA. The CDR3 DNA reads TGTGCCAGCAGCGTGGTCGGAGGGCGCGGCGCAGATACGCAGTATTTT. Protein product: CASSVVGGRGADTQYF.

This clonotype was seen many times. This CDR3 reads CASSLSGGAGDTQYF. CDR3 sequence (DNA): TGTGCCAGCAGCCTTAGCGGGGGGGCGGGTGATACGCAGTATTTT. The V gene is TRBV7-8, the J gene TRBJ2-3, with TRBD2 matching over 11 bases. This CDR3 has 15 residues. Germline assignment: CDR1 SGHVS and CDR2 FQNEAQ. V was clipped by 5 bases and J by 6 bases; unmatched bases: 7.

This clonotype has at least ten counts. The CDR3 nucleotides read TGTGCCACCAGCAGAGATTTCGCGGCCAATGAGCAGTTCTTC. The encoded protein is CATSRDFAANEQFF. The V and J genes are TRBV15 and TRBJ2-1, with D uncertain. In germline, CDR1 is LNHNV, CDR2 YYDKDF (reference sequence). The CDR3 covers 14 residues. Trimming left V 0 bases short and J 6 bases short, with 9 bases between.

About this clonotype: This clone may be a read error of a much larger clone one base away. The V call is TRBV7-9, the J call TRBJ1-2, with D tentatively TRBD1 (5 bases). In germline, CDR1 is SEHNR, CDR2 FQNEAQ (reference sequence). The CDR3 has 14 residues. Here the CDR3 reads CASSLEGMSSGYAF. As DNA, the CDR3 is TGTGCCAGCAGCTTAGAGGGGATGTCGTCTGGCTACGCCTTC.

This clonotype was seen more than once but under ten times. CDR3 in amino acids: CASSRGMSYEQYF. In nucleotides, the CDR3 is TGTGCCAGCTCACGGGGGATGTCCTACGAGCAGTACTTC. The chain combines TRBV18 with TRBJ2-7; D could derive from TRBD1 or TRBD2 (5 bases each). Germline V gene data show CDR1 as KGHSH and CDR2 as LQKENI. The CDR3 extends over 13 amino acids. Deletions cut 4 bases from V and 1 base from J, with 8 bases between.

This chain links TRBV15 with TRBJ1-1, with D uncertain. The CDR3 runs to 15 residues. Germline loops: CDR1 LNHNV, CDR2 YYDKDF (reference sequence). Trimming took off 1 base at V and 0 bases at J, with 9 bases between the two ends. CDR3 bases: TGTGCCACCAGCAGAGGTGAAGCGATGAACACTGAAGCTTTCTTT. As protein: CATSRGEAMNTEAFF.

The chain uses TRBV10-3 and TRBJ1-1; 7 positions agree with TRBD1. Looked up from germline, CDR1 is ENHRY and CDR2 is SYGVKD. The junction had 6 bases not matched to a gene; V was cut back by 6 bases and J by 8 bases. The CDR3 spans 12 residues. The CDR3 loop reads CAISDMTGEAFF. The DNA of the CDR3 is TGTGCCATCAGCGACATGACAGGGGAAGCTTTCTTT.

This clonotype was recorded a few times. The V call is TRBV6-5, the J call TRBJ1-6, with TRBD1 as a possible D gene (5 bases). Germline loops: CDR1 MNHEY, CDR2 SVGAGI. The CDR3 runs 15 residues. Trimming removed 4 bases from V and 6 bases from J, with 13 bases in between. CDR3 sequence reads: CASSSGPSSNSPLHF. The CDR3 bases are TGTGCCAGCAGTTCGGGACCCTCTTCTAATTCACCCCTCCACTTT.

The sample holds a few counts of this clonotype. The V call is TRBV28, the J call TRBJ1-1; unclear D gene. The CDR3 length is 13 residues. Germline V gene lookup returns CDR1 MDHEN and CDR2 SYDVKM. The CDR3 region is CVSGGAGNTEAFF. CDR3 nucleotide sequence: TGTGTCTCAGGAGGAGCAGGGAACACTGAAGCTTTCTTT.

With regard to this clonotype: This may come from a read error, since a much larger clone is one base off. This chain connects TRBV7-6 to TRBJ2-5; D unclear. The V end lost 1 base, the J end lost 11 bases, and 20 bases lay between the germline ends. Per the germline V gene, CDR1 is SGHVS and CDR2 is FNYEAQ. The CDR3 runs to 15 residues. CDR3 bases: TGTGCCAGCAGCTTAGTTTCAACTGGCTACAATGAGCAGTACTTC. It yields the protein CASSLVSTGYNEQYF.

This clonotype was seen repeatedly, ten times or more. DNA of the CDR3: TGTGCCAGCAGCCACAGCGGGGGGGCGGGCAATGAGCAGTTCTTC. Its translation is CASSHSGGAGNEQFF. The chain joins TRBV3-1 to TRBJ2-1; 10 bases map to TRBD2. Germline V CDR1 and CDR2: LGHDT, YNNKEL (reference sequence). CDR3 length equals 15 residues. The junction had 5 bases not matched to a gene; V was cut back by 3 bases and J by 6 bases.

There are many counts of this clonotype. This sequence joins TRBV7-2 and TRBJ2-3, with 7 bases identical to TRBD1. The CDR3 length is 16 residues. CDR1 and CDR2 from the germline V gene are SGHTA and FQGNSA. V gave up 5 bases and J gave up 3 bases; unmatched junction bases: 11. The CDR3 protein is CASSPREGAWTDTQYF. In DNA form, the CDR3 reads TGTGCCAGCAGCCCCCGAGAGGGGGCTTGGACAGATACGCAGTATTTT. Looking up the rest from reference TRBV7-2 and TRBJ2-3 gives the full variable domain: GAGVSQSPSNKVTEKGKDVELRCDPISGHTALYWYRQSLGQGLEFLIYFQGNSAPDKSGLPSDRFSAERTGGSVSTLTIQRTQQEDSAVYLCASSPREGAWTDTQYFGPGTRLTVL.